Listed here are 16 T cell receptor beta chains from one sample, sequenced in a study of spatial heterogeneity in lung cancer. Study findings and constraints: Counts of expanded intratumoral alpha and beta TCRs tracked tumor mutation counts.

The time point was: sample taken at primary tumor resection. TCRdb called the 5' RACE reads again in MiXCR, with one record for every CDR3 protein. The sample yields approximately 94,000 distinct CDR3 sequences, 3.5% to 5% seen once. These TCRs are of unknown antigen specificity. This sample comprised lung tumor tissue, obtained at surgery. These receptors were obtained from a male donor with early-stage non-small cell lung cancer.

This clonotype was detected many times. This chain uses TRBV6-6 with TRBJ2-2; the match to TRBD1 covers 7 bases. Germline lookup yields CDR1 MNHNY and CDR2 SVGAGI (reference sequence). CDR3 length: 16 amino acids. J gave up 7 bases and V 1 base, and 9 bases lay outside the gene matches. As DNA, the CDR3 is TGTGCCAGCAGTTACTTCCCCGACAGGGATGGCGGGGAGCTGTTTTTT. Translation gives CASSYFPDRDGGELFF.

In its sample, this clonotype was seen many times. The chain links TRBV20-1 to TRBJ2-7; 11 nucleotides agree with TRBD2. Unmatched junction bases numbered 11, after V lost 0 bases and J lost 1 base. This CDR3 region has 18 residues. The V gene's germline CDR1 is DFQATT and CDR2 SNEGSKA (reference sequence). CDR3 nucleotides: TGCAGTGCTAGAGACATGTCCCTAGCGGGAGGCCAGTCCTACGAGCAGTACTTC. As protein: CSARDMSLAGGQSYEQYF.

This clonotype was observed many times. The gene calls are TRBV5-6 and TRBJ1-5, with 8 nucleotides matching TRBD1. Germline V lookup: CDR1 SGHDT, CDR2 YYEEEE. Trimming removed 0 bases from V and 1 base from J; junction bases left unmatched: 3. The CDR3 is made up of 16 amino acids. The CDR3 DNA is TGTGCCAGCAGCTTGGGCAGGGGGCCAAGCAATCAGCCCCAGCATTTT. Amino acids: CASSLGRGPSNQPQHF.

This clonotype was seen many times. The gene calls are TRBV12-3 or TRBV12-4 and TRBJ1-1; the D is unclear. CDR3 length: 14 amino acids. Trimming left V 5 bases short and J 1 base short, with 11 bases between. The CDR3 bases are TGTGCCAGCAGTCCTTTCGCAGGGAACACTGAAGCTTTCTTT. Translation gives CASSPFAGNTEAFF.

This clonotype was recorded many times. The rearrangement uses TRBV6-5 and TRBJ2-5; D is uncertain. The CDR3 consists of 15 residues. The V end was cut by 5 bases, the J end by 4 bases, with 17 bases between. Germline CDR1 MNHEY, CDR2 SVGAGI. The DNA for the CDR3 is TGTGCCAGCAGTAGTCCGTTTGGTGGTGGAGAGACCCAGTACTTC. Its translation: CASSSPFGGGETQYF.

This clonotype was counted a few times. The chain couples TRBV28 to TRBJ2-7, with TRBD1 matching over 10 bases. The trim removed 4 bases at V and 6 bases at J, leaving 9 bases unmatched. The CDR3 length is 15 residues. The germline V gene encodes CDR1 MDHEN and CDR2 SYDVKM. Here the CDR3 DNA reads TGTGCCAGCAGTTACTACCGGGACAGGGGTCCCGAGCAGTACTTC. This encodes CASSYYRDRGPEQYF.

This clonotype appeared many times. This sequence joins TRBV7-9 and TRBJ1-1, with a tentative D call TRBD1 (5 bases). Germline lookup yields CDR1 SEHNR and CDR2 FQNEAQ (reference sequence). The CDR3 has 15 amino acids. With 1 base removed from V and 1 base from J, the gap between germline ends came to 10 bases. CDR3 residues: CASSLGGDGNTEAFF. The CDR3 DNA reads as TGTGCCAGCAGCTTAGGGGGCGATGGGAACACTGAAGCTTTCTTT.

The table lists this clonotype with many counts. V is TRBV4-1 and J is TRBJ2-1, with D perhaps TRBD2 (6 bases). The CDR3 has 16 residues. V was shortened by 0 bases and J by 2 bases, with 11 bases between the two germline ends. The V gene's germline CDR1 is MGHRA and CDR2 YSYEKL. The CDR3 DNA is TGCGCCAGCAGCCAAGAAAGGGAGGTCGCCTACAATGAGCAGTTCTTC. Residues: CASSQEREVAYNEQFF.

In its sample, this clonotype was seen once. The rearrangement uses TRBV28 and TRBJ2-7; no clear D gene. The CDR3 covers 11 residues. Trimming cost V 3 bases and J 7 bases, with 7 bases left between them. The germline CDR1 and CDR2 sequences are MDHEN and SYDVKM. CDR3 amino acids: CASSFVEEQYF. The CDR3 nucleotides read TGTGCCAGCAGTTTTGTAGAGGAGCAGTACTTC. Full variable domain (missing parts from reference TRBV28 and TRBJ2-7): DVKVTQSSRYLVKRTGEKVFLECVQDMDHENMFWYRQDPGLGLRLIYFSYDVKMKEKGDIPEGYSVSREKKERFSLILESASTNQTSMYLCASSFVEEQYFGPGTRLTVT.

The table lists this clonotype with many counts. The chain combines TRBV6-1 with TRBJ2-7; D is possibly TRBD1 or TRBD2 (6 bases each). Germline V lookup: CDR1 MNHNS, CDR2 SASEGT. CDR3 length: 14 amino acids. V lost 0 bases, J lost 3 bases, and 9 bases lay in between. This CDR3 reads CASSEAGGNYEQYF. The CDR3 nucleotides are TGTGCCAGCAGTGAAGCGGGGGGCAACTACGAGCAGTACTTC.

This clonotype was picked up many times. This sequence joins TRBV3-1 and TRBJ2-2; no clear D gene. This CDR3 region has 10 residues. Germline V lookup: CDR1 LGHDT, CDR2 YNNKEL (reference sequence). Trimming removed 9 bases at V and 7 bases at J, with 6 bases between. This chain's CDR3 is CASGDGELFF. The DNA of the CDR3 is TGTGCCAGTGGGGACGGGGAGCTGTTTTTT.

This clonotype was counted many times. The J gene is TRBJ2-5, the V gene TRBV10-3; D perhaps matches TRBD2 (6 bases). V lost 5 bases and J 0 bases, leaving 10 bases between the germline ends. The CDR3 extends over 14 amino acids. CDR1 and CDR2 (germline): ENHRY, SYGVKD. The CDR3: CAISHGSDQETQYF. The CDR3 DNA reads as TGTGCCATCAGTCACGGGAGTGACCAAGAGACCCAGTACTTC.

There are many counts of this clonotype. The V gene is TRBV10-3, the J gene TRBJ1-6, with TRBD1 identical over 10 bases. V trimming: 10 bases; J trimming: 7 bases; junction bases outside the gene matches: 10. The CDR3 is made up of 15 amino acids. Germline V CDR1 and CDR2: ENHRY, SYGVKD. The CDR3 loop reads CATKPPGQGNSPLHF. For the CDR3, the DNA is TGTGCCACAAAGCCCCCGGGACAGGGGAATTCACCCCTCCACTTT.

This clonotype has at least ten counts. J is TRBJ2-2 and V is TRBV7-9; either TRBD1 or TRBD2 may fit D (5 bases each). V was clipped by 8 bases and J by 3 bases, with 13 bases between them. Germline assignment: CDR1 SEHNR and CDR2 FQNEAQ (reference sequence). This CDR3 has 14 residues. CDR3 coding DNA: TGTGCCAGCGCCGGGGACGGTTACACCGGGGAGCTGTTTTTT. Its translation is CASAGDGYTGELFF.

The genes are TRBV5-6 and TRBJ1-3; D uncertain. The germline V gene has CDR1 SGHDT and CDR2 YYEEEE. The CDR3 totals 16 residues. Deletions cut 0 bases from V and 0 bases from J, with 10 bases between. In DNA form, the CDR3 reads TGTGCCAGCAGCTTGGTGGCGGCGAACTCTGGAAACACCATATATTTT. Amino acid sequence: CASSLVAANSGNTIYF.

In this sample, this clonotype turned up many times. The rearrangement links TRBV7-6 to TRBJ2-7; TRBD1 might be the D (5 bases). This CDR3 has 14 amino acids. The germline V gene has CDR1 SGHVS and CDR2 FNYEAQ. Trimming stripped 0 bases from V and 2 bases from J, with 8 bases between. In DNA, the CDR3 is TGTGCCAGCAGCTTAGCAGCGACAGCCTACGAGCAGTACTTC. It encodes CASSLAATAYEQYF.